This paragraph reports one TCR beta chain. This clone's antigen is unknown. Per-base qualities were not stored, and no clone one base away is much larger. Per the publication, the time point label means: pretreatment peripheral blood. The cohort included about 30 patients with locally advanced or metastatic urothelial carcinoma who were treated at Memorial Sloan Kettering on a trial protocol. Peripheral blood mononuclear cells were collected from each patient pretreatment and during treatment, giving between 1 and 8 total time points per patient. The Qiagen DNeasy Blood extraction kit was used to purify genomic DNA from total PBMCs and tumor samples. PBMCs were collected pretreatment and during treatment, and were isolated and stored as previously described. The data stem from a study of PD-L1 blockade in urothelial cancer (TCRdb year 2017). Regarding the research as a whole: Every patient began therapy in the mid-2010s and was given atezolizumab 1,200 mg intravenously every 3 weeks. Whole exome sequencing and RNA sequencing of pretreatment tumors were performed alongside TCR sequencing in the same patients. An exploratory multi-omic analysis was conducted of the somatic, immune and clinical correlates of response to PD-L1 blockade with atezolizumab in urothelial cancer. Pretreatment tumor samples and matched peripheral blood, collected serially before and after atezolizumab treatment, underwent TCR sequencing. Durable clinical benefit was defined as progression-free survival longer than 6 months, and TCR features were also tested against progression-free and overall survival. Blood samples gave median yields of around 150,000 T cells and 82,636 unique TCRs, along with a median clonality of 0.080. Patients had an ECOG performance status of 0 or 1 and had received between 0 and 3 prior chemotherapy regimens. Blood samples were analyzed 3 weeks after the start of treatment (second dose) and 6 weeks after the start of treatment. Pretreatment blood TCR-seq was available for around 29 patients, at least one posttreatment blood collection was obtained for some 25 patients, and tumor TCR-seq was available for some 25 patients. Fewer than ten patients reached durable clinical benefit, while 20 or so patients did not. About 85% of the 29 patients were males with bladder-origin urothelial cancer, and about two thirds of the roughly 30 reported a prior smoking history.

Each PCR received spiked-in synthetic TCR analog templates so that absolute template abundance could be estimated from read counts. Using the immunoSEQ assay, TCRbeta CDR3 regions were amplified from genomic DNA with bias-controlled V and J gene primers. Sequencing of rearranged TCRbeta segments was performed at approximately 20X coverage. Per the source publication's procedure: Sequencing errors were corrected by clustering and CDR3s were annotated against IMGT to assign V, D and J genes. Out-of-frame and stop-codon sequences were excluded, and only productive TCRbeta rearrangements were used in downstream analyses. Clonality was computed as one minus Shannon entropy normalized by the log of the number of unique productive sequences. Fisher's exact test with Benjamini-Hochberg correction, using a cutoff of adjusted p below 0.01, was how clones that differed between time points or between blood and tumor were identified. What TCRdb holds here is the immuneACCESS table cut down to in-frame rearrangements. Part of the clones is not present; checked against another copy, under half of the missing clones reflect an unresolved V gene, and the others are unexplained. V and J calls and clone size come straight from that table; D and trimming were deduced from the DNA. The sample yields 38,000 or so clones; 85% were counted once. The top ten clones comprise approximately 14% of the sample.

Taken from the germline V gene (reference sequence), the CDR1 and CDR2 loops are SGHNT and YYREEE. The CDR3 sequence holds 12 residues, the cysteine and phenylalanine included. Kept here is only the CDR3 DNA, which spans 36 bases and is read in frame from base 1. V was cut back by 2 bases and J by 5 bases, leaving a gap of 7 bases between them. What the research found in general, with its limitations: Greater expansion of tumor-associated TCR clones in peripheral blood 3 weeks after the start of treatment was observed in patients with durable benefit (n of about 20, p = 0.022). A pretreatment peripheral blood TCR clonality below the median was linked to improved progression-free and overall survival. Small sample size (n ≈ 30) and many exploratory analyses mean the results are intended to be hypothesis-generating.

Recombination linked TRBV5-4 to TRBJ1-2; the D gene cannot be resolved reliably. The clonotype comes from a man aged 80 or over with urothelial cancer. The specimen comprised PBMCs, sampled around atezolizumab (anti-PD-L1) treatment. The nucleotides are TGTGCCAGCAGCTTCGGGATATATGGCTACACCTTC. Protein translation: CASSFGIYGYTF.